These T cell receptor beta chains were read from a single sample in a study of beta chain features in type 1 diabetes. The assay was immunoSEQ multiplex PCR, and TCRdb's table has in-frame clones only and misses some. The profile covers about 160,000 clones, with just over 8% appearing a single time and around 0.5% taken by the ten largest. Sequencing was carried out using central memory CD4+ T cells from blood. The receptor set was obtained from a woman aged 18-30 years with type 1 diabetes. The CDR3 runs from the conserved cysteine through the conserved F or W. D genes are given only for firm matches. Only some rows state a clone size, as once, few, many or a class for expanded clones.

v_gene: TRBV2
d_gene: .
len: 12
j_gene: TRBJ2-2
abundance: many
CDR3aa: CASSRTEGELFF
CDR3nt: TGTGCCAGCAGCCGGACTGAGGGGGAGCTGTTTTTT

v_gene: TRBV25-1
d_gene: .
len: 13
j_gene: TRBJ2-1
abundance: few
CDR3aa: CASSVPGSSEQFF
CDR3nt: TGTGCCAGCAGTGTCCCGGGGAGCAGTGAGCAGTTCTTC

v_gene: TRBV7-2
d_gene: TRBD2
len: 19
j_gene: TRBJ2-3
abundance: few
CDR3aa: CASSSPPGTAGGFTDTQYF
CDR3nt: TGTGCCAGCAGCTCCCCGCCAGGAACAGCGGGGGGGTTCACAGATACGCAGTATTTT

v_gene: TRBV4-3
d_gene: .
len: 15
j_gene: TRBJ1-6
abundance: few
CDR3aa: CASSQEKDGVSPLHF
CDR3nt: TGCGCCAGCAGCCAAGAAAAGGATGGAGTTTCACCCCTCCACTTT

v_gene: TRBV6-5
d_gene: .
len: 13
j_gene: TRBJ2-5
abundance: .
CDR3aa: CASRPHQRETQYF
CDR3nt: TGTGCCAGCAGGCCGCACCAGCGGGAGACCCAGTACTTC

v_gene: TRBV29-1
d_gene: .
len: 13
j_gene: TRBJ1-1
abundance: .
CDR3aa: CSVAGTSNTEAFF
CDR3nt: TGCAGCGTCGCAGGGACATCGAACACTGAAGCTTTCTTT

v_gene: TRBV5-6
d_gene: .
len: 13
j_gene: TRBJ2-1
abundance: many
CDR3aa: CASSRLGWHEQFF
CDR3nt: TGTGCCAGCAGTCGGCTGGGCTGGCATGAGCAGTTCTTC

v_gene: TRBV5-1
d_gene: TRBD1
len: 14
j_gene: TRBJ1-2
abundance: .
CDR3aa: CASSTPGQAYGYTF
CDR3nt: TGCGCCAGCAGCACCCCGGGACAGGCTTATGGCTACACCTTC

v_gene: TRBV19
d_gene: TRBD1
len: 16
j_gene: TRBJ2-6
abundance: .
CDR3aa: CASSYIQGAGANVLTF
CDR3nt: TGTGCCAGTAGTTATATACAGGGGGCTGGGGCCAACGTCCTGACTTTC

v_gene: TRBV6-5
d_gene: .
len: 13
j_gene: TRBJ1-1
abundance: few
CDR3aa: CASSYRTAPEAFF
CDR3nt: TGTGCCAGCAGTTACCGGACAGCCCCTGAAGCTTTCTTT

v_gene: TRBV7-8
d_gene: .
len: 14
j_gene: TRBJ1-2
abundance: few
CDR3aa: CASSLDGRDYGYTF
CDR3nt: TGTGCCAGCAGCTTAGATGGCAGGGACTATGGCTACACCTTC

v_gene: TRBV7-9
d_gene: .
len: 16
j_gene: TRBJ2-3
abundance: .
CDR3aa: CASSLGRQPSTDTQYF
CDR3nt: TGTGCCAGCAGCTTAGGTAGACAGCCGAGCACAGATACGCAGTATTTT

v_gene: TRBV27
d_gene: TRBD1
len: 17
j_gene: TRBJ2-2
abundance: few
CDR3aa: CASSPHHRGRWSGELFF
CDR3nt: TGTGCCAGCAGTCCGCACCACAGGGGGCGTTGGTCCGGGGAGCTGTTTTTT

v_gene: TRBV28
d_gene: .
len: 11
j_gene: TRBJ2-1
abundance: few
CDR3aa: CASFSSNEQFF
CDR3nt: TGTGCCAGCTTTAGCAGCAATGAGCAGTTCTTC

v_gene: TRBV9
d_gene: .
len: 14
j_gene: TRBJ1-1
abundance: .
CDR3aa: CASSALDDRRRAFF
CDR3nt: TGTGCCAGCAGCGCCCTGGACGATAGGAGGAGAGCTTTCTTT

v_gene: TRBV9
d_gene: .
len: 13
j_gene: TRBJ2-7
abundance: .
CDR3aa: CASSPRPSGEQYF
CDR3nt: TGTGCCAGCAGCCCCCGGCCCTCGGGGGAGCAGTACTTC

v_gene: TRBV30
d_gene: .
len: 12
j_gene: TRBJ2-1
abundance: many
CDR3aa: CAWSVMRSGQFF
CDR3nt: TGTGCCTGGAGTGTAATGAGATCCGGGCAGTTCTTC

v_gene: TRBV19
d_gene: .
len: 15
j_gene: TRBJ2-2
abundance: few
CDR3aa: CASSISAANTGELFF
CDR3nt: .

v_gene: TRBV7-2
d_gene: TRBD1
len: 15
j_gene: TRBJ2-5
abundance: .
CDR3aa: CASSSAGTGGETQYF
CDR3nt: TGTGCCAGCAGCTCCGCCGGGACAGGGGGCGAGACCCAGTACTTC

v_gene: TRBV5-4
d_gene: TRBD2
len: 14
j_gene: TRBJ2-3
abundance: few
CDR3aa: CASSLFSREGSQYF
CDR3nt: TGTGCCAGCAGCTTGTTCTCGAGGGAGGGCTCGCAGTATTTT

v_gene: TRBV6-5
d_gene: .
len: 13
j_gene: TRBJ1-6
abundance: .
CDR3aa: CASREGNNSPLHF
CDR3nt: TGTGCCAGCCGGGAGGGGAATAATTCACCCCTCCACTTT

v_gene: TRBV7-9
d_gene: .
len: 14
j_gene: TRBJ2-7
abundance: few
CDR3aa: CASSWGGATYEQYF
CDR3nt: TGTGCCAGCAGCTGGGGAGGTGCGACCTACGAGCAGTACTTC

v_gene: TRBV19
d_gene: .
len: 12
j_gene: TRBJ1-1
abundance: few
CDR3aa: CASSGGSGEAFF
CDR3nt: TGTGCCAGTAGCGGTGGGAGTGGTGAAGCTTTCTTT

v_gene: TRBV7-2
d_gene: TRBD1
len: 17
j_gene: TRBJ1-1
abundance: many
CDR3aa: CASSATRPGTGYTEAFF
CDR3nt: TGTGCCAGCAGCGCCACCCGCCCCGGGACAGGCTACACTGAAGCTTTCTTT

v_gene: TRBV7-9
d_gene: .
len: 15
j_gene: TRBJ1-1
abundance: few
CDR3aa: CASSLAVARNTEAFF
CDR3nt: TGTGCCAGCAGCTTAGCTGTGGCAAGAAACACTGAAGCTTTCTTT

v_gene: TRBV7-2
d_gene: .
len: 16
j_gene: TRBJ2-4
abundance: .
CDR3aa: CASSLGPTTAKNIQYF
CDR3nt: TGTGCCAGCAGCTTGGGCCCGACTACAGCCAAAAACATTCAGTACTTC

v_gene: TRBV16
d_gene: .
len: 14
j_gene: TRBJ2-1
abundance: .
CDR3aa: CASSQSAANGEQFF
CDR3nt: TGTGCCAGCAGCCAATCGGCCGCCAATGGTGAGCAGTTCTTC